The sequence of this T cell receptor (beta chain) was determined in a study of OX40 agonist ivuxolimab in advanced cancers. Study overall: Patients receiving dose escalation had hepatocellular carcinoma, melanoma, renal cell or head and neck cancer. Of the participants, under 50% had some prior anti-PD-1, anti-PD-L1 or anti-CTLA-4 therapy, which was allowed.

Findings and limits, study-wide: Antigen specificity of clonally expanded peripheral T cells was not established. The study observed clonal expansion of CD4+ and CD8+ blood T cells by week 6 at 0.1 to 3.0 mg/kg.

TCRdb's table, derived via immunoSEQ multiplex PCR, lists solely in-frame clones and lacks some. The table lists around 100,000 clones, about 91% of them singletons. Worth noting for this clone: Its antigen is unknown.

CDR3 length equals 16 residues. Trimming took 3 bases from V and 5 from J, leaving 17 bases between them. Germline CDR1 and CDR2: LGHNA and YNFKEQ. The chain combines TRBV4-2 with TRBJ2-1; the D call may be TRBD1 or TRBD2 (6 bases each). Sequencing was performed on CD4+ or CD8+ T cells sorted from blood, taken in a trial of the OX40 agonist ivuxolimab. This TCR came from an adult with an advanced solid tumor such as melanoma, head and neck, liver or kidney cancer. The CDR3 DNA reads as TGTGCCAGCAGCCACCGACGAGGGGGGCGTGACAATGAGCAGTTCTTC. Its translation: CASSHRRGGRDNEQFF.